The T cell receptor (beta chain) under discussion was sequenced for a study of T cell responses to AZD1222 COVID-19 vaccine. Findings of the study overall: Targeting of unmutated variant regions was reportedly seen in nearly half of spike-specific TCRs. Repertoire sampling was restricted to post-peak T cell response timepoints.

Sequencing was performed with immunoSEQ multiplex PCR; in TCRdb, only in-frame clones are kept and a portion is missing. Here the sample spans just over 150,000 clones, approximately 91% being singletons. The germline CDR1 and CDR2 sequences are MRHNA and SNTAGT. The CDR3 is made up of 14 amino acids. Trimming stripped 0 bases from V and 6 bases from J, with 11 bases between. On this clone: Its antigen is undetermined.

The receptor's source is an adult who had recovered from COVID-19. This sequence joins TRBV6-4 and TRBJ1-2; TRBD1 might be the D (5 bases). The material sequenced was peripheral blood, taken after recovery from COVID-19. CDR3 DNA: TGTGCCAGCAGTGACTCCTGGGGACGGGATGGCTACACCTTC. Its translation: CASSDSWGRDGYTF.